The TCR beta chain under discussion was sequenced for a study of vaccination effects on CD4 cells after COVID-19. The study's findings and limits: There was marked clonal contraction among infection- and vaccine-induced clones late after vaccination.

Sequencing in the ViraFEST assay came after antigen-specific CD4+ T cells had been expanded with viral peptide pools, which were used to stimulate PBMC. When ten to eleven days of culture had elapsed, CD4+ T cells were isolated. As regards this clone: Antigen specificity is unknown.

The data were produced by immunoSEQ multiplex PCR, yet TCRdb's version contains in-frame clones alone and is incomplete. The sample includes approximately 8,900 clones, 65% to 75% seen only once; the top ten take roughly 12%. The sample consisted of CD4+ T cells from PBMCs cultured with HCoV-229E spike peptides, taken before COVID-19 vaccination. The sequence derives from a human donor who received a COVID-19 vaccine.

CDR3 in amino acids: CASSRSTGEVHGYTF. The CDR3 DNA sequence: TGTGCCAGCAGCAGATCGACAGGGGAGGTTCATGGCTACACCTTC. The rearrangement links TRBV7-8 to TRBJ1-2; TRBD1 matches 8 bases. Germline assignment: CDR1 SGHVS and CDR2 FQNEAQ. The CDR3 is 15 residues long. Trimming at V came to 5 bases and at J to 6 bases, leaving 11 bases not matched to a gene.